A selection of T cell receptor beta chains follows, all from one sample in a study of blood T cell repertoires in COVID-19. Profiling relied on immunoSEQ multiplex PCR, and the TCRdb table lists in-frame clones only, not all of them. The sample yields approximately 150,000 clones, around 88% seen once. The sample comprised peripheral blood. These receptors were collected from a man aged 50-60 years with active or convalescent COVID-19. CDR3s include the opening cysteine and the closing phenylalanine or tryptophan. Each record gives: V gene, D gene, J gene, clone size, CDR3 DNA, CDR3 protein. The D gene is left open where the match is weak. Not all rows give a size; the values are once, few, many and, for expanded clones, a class.

TRBV29-1	.	TRBJ1-2	.	TGCAGCGTTGAAGATCTCTGGGGGGACTCAGCCCATGGCTACACCTTC	CSVEDLWGDSAHGYTF
TRBV12-5	.	TRBJ2-5	.	TGTGCTAGTGGTTTGGTACTGGGGGGGCGGGAGACCCAGTACTTC	CASGLVLGGRETQYF
TRBV28	TRBD1	TRBJ2-4	.	TGTGCCAGCAGCTCACAGGGGGTCGGGCAAAACATTCAGTACTTC	CASSSQGVGQNIQYF
TRBV3-1/TRBV3-2	.	TRBJ2-3	.	TGTGCCAGCAGCCAAGTTTTAAACGGGAAGAGCACAGATACGCAGTATTTT	CASSQVLNGKSTDTQYF
TRBV21-1	.	TRBJ1-6	.	TGTGCCAGCAGCATCCCGGGGGGGGCTTTAGGAAATTCACCCCTCCACTTT	CASSIPGGALGNSPLHF
TRBV3-1/TRBV3-2	.	TRBJ1-2	.	TGTGCCAGCAGCCAAGAGTTGGAGAGTAGATTCTTCTATGGCTACACCTTC	CASSQELESRFFYGYTF
TRBV5-8	.	TRBJ2-2	.	TGTGCCAGCAGCCTCCCCCTTTGGACAGAATACACCGGGGAGCTGTTTTTT	CASSLPLWTEYTGELFF
TRBV19	.	TRBJ1-3	.	TGTGCCAGTAGTAGCCCCGGGTCAGCGTCTGGAAACACCATATATTTT	CASSSPGSASGNTIYF
TRBV10-3	TRBD1	TRBJ1-2	.	TGTGCCCAAAGGGGACAGGGGGTAGATGGCTACACCTTC	CAQRGQGVDGYTF
TRBV6-1	.	TRBJ2-5	.	TGTGCCAGCAGTGAACAGGGGAATGTCCAAGAGACCCAGTACTTC	CASSEQGNVQETQYF
TRBV5-1	.	TRBJ2-1	.	TGCGCCAGCAGGTCTCTAGCGAAAACCTACAATGAGCAGTTCTTC	CASRSLAKTYNEQFF
TRBV18	.	TRBJ1-4	.	TGTGCCAGCTCAGACAGGCTTGGTGAAAAACTGTTTTTT	CASSDRLGEKLFF
TRBV6-1	TRBD1	TRBJ1-3	.	TGTGCCAGCAGTGAAGACAGGGGAGGAAACACCATATATTTT	CASSEDRGGNTIYF
TRBV28	TRBD2	TRBJ2-3	.	TGTGCCAGCAGTTCTTGGACTAGCGGGAGCACAGATACGCAGTATTTT	CASSSWTSGSTDTQYF
TRBV7-6	TRBD2	TRBJ2-5	.	TGTGCCAGCAGCCCCCCGGGAGGAACCCAAGAGACCCAGTACTTC	CASSPPGGTQETQYF
TRBV3-1/TRBV3-2	TRBD2	TRBJ2-3	.	TGTGCCAGCAGCCAAATCGGGAGGGCGGATACGCAGTATTTT	CASSQIGRADTQYF
TRBV2	TRBD1	TRBJ1-2	once	TGTGCCAGCAGCGATATCCGGGGACAGGGCTCGAGAGGCTACACCTTC	CASSDIRGQGSRGYTF
TRBV7-2	TRBD1	TRBJ1-5	.	TGTGCCAGCAGCTCGGAGATTCCGGGACAGGGGGCGGATCAGCCCCAGCATTTT	CASSSEIPGQGADQPQHF
TRBV3-1/TRBV3-2	.	TRBJ1-2	.	TGTGCCAGCAGCTTACAGGGTAACTATGGCTACACCTTC	CASSLQGNYGYTF
TRBV5-1	TRBD1	TRBJ2-1	.	TGCGCCAGCAGCTGGACAGGCTCATCCGGCAATGAGCAGTTCTTC	CASSWTGSSGNEQFF
TRBV6-5	.	TRBJ1-4	.	TGTGCCAGCAGTCGCGGGACGGACGCCGAAAAACTGTTTTTT	CASSRGTDAEKLFF
TRBV5-1	TRBD1	TRBJ1-1	.	TGCGCCAGCAGTTTGACAGGGGGGGCAACTGAAGCTTTCTTT	CASSLTGGATEAFF
TRBV7-2	.	TRBJ2-7	.	TGTGCCAGCAGCTTCAGTCCTGCCGTAAACGAGCAGTACTTC	CASSFSPAVNEQYF
TRBV20-1	TRBD1	TRBJ1-4	.	TGCAGTGCTACCACCGACAGGGGAGGGTTTTTT	CSATTDRGGFF
TRBV10-3	TRBD2	TRBJ2-1	.	TGTGCCATCAGTGGTGCGGGAGGGTACAATGAGCAGTTCTTC	CAISGAGGYNEQFF
TRBV19	.	TRBJ1-5	.	TGTGCCAGTAGTATAGATCTACAGGGTTCGGTTAGTCAGCCCCAGCATTTT	CASSIDLQGSVSQPQHF